This T cell receptor beta chain was found in a study of cytotoxic CD8 clonotypes in ibrutinib-treated CLL. The wider study: Overall, 25 or so responses were partial and 2 complete; following median approximately 73 months, approximately 15 patients stayed remitted and 12 progressed.

V was pared by 0 bases and J by 0 bases, with 7 bases between. This CDR3 has 15 residues. Looked up from germline, CDR1 is PRHDT and CDR2 is FYEKMQ (reference sequence). TCRdb keeps only in-frame clones here, not all; method: immunoSEQ multiplex PCR. The data show almost 250,000 clones, with 70% seen just once and 15% to 17% held by the top ten. The V and J genes are TRBV13 and TRBJ2-3, with D uncertain. The sample in question was PBMCs, obtained after 24 months of ibrutinib treatment. This TCR was recovered from a human donor with chronic lymphocytic leukemia. The CDR3 region has the DNA TGTGCCAGCAGCTTAGGACCTATCAGCACAGATACGCAGTATTTT. Translated, it gives CASSLGPISTDTQYF. Full variable domain (missing parts from reference TRBV13 and TRBJ2-3): AAGVIQSPRHLIKEKRETATLKCYPIPRHDTVYWYQQGPGQDPQFLISFYEKMQSDKGSIPDRFSAQQFSDYHSELNMSSLELGDSALYFCASSLGPISTDTQYFGPGTRLTVL.